This T cell receptor (beta chain) was retrieved from a study of Ad26.COV2.S vaccination and SARS-CoV-2 variants. Across the whole study: Participants got Ad26.COV2.S intramuscularly, once or twice 56 days apart.

Study observations and caveats: Those who received vaccine or placebo ended up with similar non-spike TCR breadth.

TCRdb keeps only in-frame clones here, not all; method: immunoSEQ multiplex PCR. Of 300,000 to 400,000 clones in the sample, roughly 84% were seen once. Noted treatment: roughly 18 received Ad26.COV2.S at low or high dose, single or two shots; 5 received placebo; per-sample allocation not given. Sampling happened 63 days after the first vaccine or placebo injection. Ad26 vector vaccine expressed Wuhan-strain SARS-CoV-2 spike. About this clone itself: The antigen is undetermined.

Trimming took off 0 bases at V and 2 bases at J, with 12 bases between the two ends. This CDR3 is built from 16 residues. Germline CDR1 reads SGHVS; CDR2 reads FNYEAQ. This clonotype originated in a person aged 18 to 59 who received the Ad26.COV2.S COVID-19 vaccine or a placebo. Sequences were derived from peripheral blood, sampled in a trial of Ad26.COV2.S vaccine versus placebo. This chain links TRBV7-6 with TRBJ2-3, with D tentatively TRBD2 (7 bases). Here the CDR3 reads CASSLAGGRTTDTQYF. The CDR3 DNA is TGTGCCAGCAGCTTAGCGGGGGGGCGAACCACAGATACGCAGTATTTT.